These 16 T cell receptor beta chains originate from one sample sequenced in a study of cytomegalovirus exposure and HLA in healthy donors. The PCR employed 60 Vbeta primers together with 13 Jbeta primers. The protocol was immunoSEQ multiplex PCR, while the TCRdb copy is restricted to in-frame clones and leaves out a portion. The sample has tens of thousands of clones, around 74% seen once. Source material: PBMCs. The receptors shown here come from a woman in her twenties or thirties in good health and CMV-seropositive.

The CDR3: CASSGDRSQPQHF. The CDR3 DNA reads as TGTGCCAGCAGCGGGGACAGGTCGCAGCCCCAGCATTTT. The V gene is TRBV7-2, the J gene TRBJ1-5; 8 bases line up with TRBD1. CDR3 size: 13 residues. Germline V gene data show CDR1 as SGHTA and CDR2 as FQGNSA. Germline trimming cut 5 bases from V and 7 bases from J; bases unmatched to any gene: 4.

This clone ranks as medium-sized. The chain links TRBV6-5 to TRBJ2-7, with D possibly matching TRBD2 (6 bases). The CDR3 is 12 residues long. Germline V gene lookup returns CDR1 MNHEY and CDR2 SVGAGI. The V gene lost 5 bases and the J gene lost 5 bases, with 10 bases spanning the gap. For the CDR3, the DNA is TGTGCCAGCAGTCAGGGCGGGAACGAGCAGTACTTC. This translates into CASSQGGNEQYF.

The gene calls are TRBV29-1 and TRBJ1-2; D remains ambiguous. The CDR3 runs 11 residues. Between the trimmed V and J ends, which lost 8 bases and 1 base, there was a span of 8 bases. Germline CDR1 is SQVTM and CDR2 is ANQGSEA. The CDR3 bases are TGCAGCATCGTCCTTAACTATGGCTACACCTTC. This sequence encodes CSIVLNYGYTF. Supplemented by reference TRBV29-1 and TRBJ1-2, the full variable domain reads SAVISQKPSRDICQRGTSLTIQCQVDSQVTMMFWYRQQPGQSLTLIATANQGSEATYESGFVIDKFPISRPNLTFSTLTVSNMSPEDSSIYLCSIVLNYGYTFGSGTRLTVV.

V gene TRBV10-3 combines with J gene TRBJ1-2, with 10 bases aligning to TRBD1. Trimming cost V 7 bases and J 4 bases; bases outside gene matches: 3. The CDR3 loop spans 13 amino acids. Germline CDR1 ENHRY, CDR2 SYGVKD. DNA for the CDR3: TGTGCCATCATGGGACAGGGGATCTATGGCTACACCTTC. Residues: CAIMGQGIYGYTF.

The chain recombines TRBV29-1 with TRBJ2-2; tentatively, D is TRBD1 (6 bases). In germline, CDR1 is SQVTM, CDR2 ANQGSEA. This CDR3 has 14 residues. Trimming left V 4 bases short and J 3 bases short, with 12 bases between. The CDR3 region is CSVARTADTGELFF. DNA for the CDR3: TGCAGCGTTGCTAGGACAGCTGACACCGGGGAGCTGTTTTTT.

The V and J genes are TRBV7-9 and TRBJ1-1; the D is unclear. CDR1 and CDR2 (germline): SEHNR, FQNEAQ (reference sequence). V dropped 5 bases and J dropped 1 base, with 17 bases sitting between them. The length of the CDR3 is 16 residues. Here the CDR3 DNA reads TGTGCCAGCAGCGAAAAATCTTGGCAAACGAACACTGAAGCTTTCTTT. As protein: CASSEKSWQTNTEAFF.

The chain uses TRBV5-4 and TRBJ1-4, with D perhaps TRBD1 (5 bases). V was pared by 3 bases and J by 8 bases, with 11 bases between. This CDR3 has 13 amino acids. Germline V gene sequence: CDR1 SGHNT, CDR2 YYREEE (reference sequence). The CDR3 nucleotides are TGTGCCAGCAGCTCCCAGGGAAACGAAAAACTGTTTTTT. It codes for CASSSQGNEKLFF.

The chain has TRBV6-6 and TRBJ1-5; D is unclear. Trimming stripped 8 bases from V and 0 bases from J, with 14 bases between. CDR3 length: 15 residues. Germline V gene data show CDR1 as MNHNY and CDR2 as SVGAGI (reference sequence). The CDR3 spells CASQLGENSNQPQHF. CDR3 DNA: TGTGCCAGCCAATTGGGAGAAAATAGCAATCAGCCCCAGCATTTT.

This sequence joins TRBV29-1 and TRBJ1-4; D call uncertain. There are 13 residues in the CDR3. Deletions cut 3 bases from V and 8 bases from J, with 13 bases between. Germline assignment: CDR1 SQVTM and CDR2 ANQGSEA. The CDR3 nucleotides are TGCAGCGTTGATAAGGGAGGAGGGGAAAAACTGTTTTTT. Protein product: CSVDKGGGEKLFF. The whole variable domain, filled in from reference TRBV29-1 and TRBJ1-4, reads SAVISQKPSRDICQRGTSLTIQCQVDSQVTMMFWYRQQPGQSLTLIATANQGSEATYESGFVIDKFPISRPNLTFSTLTVSNMSPEDSSIYLCSVDKGGGEKLFFGSGTQLSVL.

This clone was observed a few times. The V gene is TRBV7-9, the J gene TRBJ2-7, with 7 bases matching TRBD1. The V gene end was trimmed by 1 base and the J gene end by 9 bases; junction bases not matched to a gene: 9. CDR1 is SEHNR, CDR2 FQNEAQ, per germline (reference sequence). The CDR3 runs to 14 residues. CDR3 nucleotides: TGTGCCAGCAGCTTAGAGGACAGGCCCTCCTTGCAGTACTTC. Amino acid sequence: CASSLEDRPSLQYF.

This chain connects TRBV30 to TRBJ1-5, with D maybe TRBD1 (6 bases). The ends were cut back, 3 bases at V and 4 bases at J, with 13 bases in the middle. This CDR3 region has 14 residues. Germline V gene sequence: CDR1 GTSNPN, CDR2 SVGIG (reference sequence). CDR3 loop: CAWRGGGANQPQHF. Written as DNA, the CDR3 is TGTGCCTGGAGGGGAGGGGGGGCAAATCAGCCCCAGCATTTT.

The V and J genes are TRBV4-2 and TRBJ2-2, with 9 bases matching TRBD1. The CDR3 has 17 amino acids. The J segment lost 9 bases and the V segment lost 4 bases, leaving 15 bases of the junction unmatched. CDR1 is LGHNA and CDR2 is YNFKEQ in the germline V gene. CDR3 region: CASSRLGQGRPERELFF. CDR3 sequence (DNA): TGTGCCAGCAGCCGGTTGGGACAGGGAAGGCCCGAGCGGGAGCTGTTTTTT.

The chain uses TRBV7-2 and TRBJ1-2; TRBD1 matches 7 bases. The CDR3 is made up of 14 amino acids. V trimming: 5 bases; J trimming: 4 bases; junction bases outside the gene matches: 7. Germline V lookup: CDR1 SGHTA, CDR2 FQGNSA. CDR3: CASSRKRDSYGYTF. The DNA of the CDR3 is TGTGCCAGCAGCCGAAAACGGGACAGCTATGGCTACACCTTC. Supplemented by reference TRBV7-2 and TRBJ1-2, the full variable domain reads GAGVSQSPSNKVTEKGKDVELRCDPISGHTALYWYRQSLGQGLEFLIYFQGNSAPDKSGLPSDRFSAERTGGSVSTLTIQRTQQEDSAVYLCASSRKRDSYGYTFGSGTRLTVV.

The chain carries TRBV6-5 and TRBJ1-2; 8 positions agree with TRBD1. Germline CDR1 is MNHEY and CDR2 is SVGAGI. V gave up 5 bases and J gave up 3 bases; unmatched junction bases: 8. This CDR3 has 15 residues. CDR3 DNA: TGTGCCAGCAGTCCGCAGGGGGCGCAGGACTATGGCTACACCTTC. Its translation is CASSPQGAQDYGYTF.

This clone was detected a few times. The V gene is TRBV9, the J gene TRBJ2-7, with 9 positions matching TRBD2. This CDR3 is 14 amino acids long. The V segment lost 5 bases and the J segment 2 bases; nucleotides outside the gene matches: 5. The germline V gene has CDR1 SGDLS and CDR2 YYNGEE. CDR3 bases: TGTGCCAGCAGGTCTAGCGGGAATACCTACGAGCAGTACTTC. Its translation: CASRSSGNTYEQYF.

The count of this clone is one. The chain uses TRBV7-6 and TRBJ1-2; 7 nucleotides match TRBD1. The CDR3 length is 15 residues. The V and J ends lost 3 bases and 4 bases, in that order; junction bases with no gene match: 8. Germline CDR1 reads SGHVS; CDR2 reads FNYEAQ. CDR3 region: CASSFGRTGPYGYTF. The CDR3 region has the DNA TGTGCCAGCAGCTTTGGGAGGACAGGACCCTATGGCTACACCTTC.